The subject of this entry is one TCR beta chain. The data are from a study of blood T cells in healthy people across ages. Alongside a J-beta primer mix, a sample-barcoded 5' primer served in a second PCR lasting about 7 to 12 cycles. MiXCR, applied by TCRdb to the 5' RACE reads, yields one record per CDR3 protein. The sample has 1.5 million to 2 million distinct CDR3 sequences, under 30% seen once. Germline values: CDR1 MDHEN, CDR2 SYDVKM. The CDR3 sequence is 13 residues long. V is TRBV28 and J is TRBJ2-5; no clear D. The J call may not be correct, given that the DNA end is closer to TRBJ2-7. The TCR sequence derives from a woman in her 30s in good health. The sample taken for sequencing was blood. The CDR3 loop is CASSKERLGEQYF. CDR3 nucleotides: TGTGCCAGCAGTAAGGAAAGGCTGGGCGAGCAGTACTTC.